This T cell receptor (beta chain) appears in the sequencing data of a study of blood T cell repertoires in COVID-19. Generated by immunoSEQ multiplex PCR, the TCRdb table keeps only in-frame clones and is missing some. The table has fewer than 200,000 clones, about 83% seen once. The source is a woman at least 80 years old with acute or convalescent COVID-19. The sequencing input was peripheral blood.

For the CDR3, the DNA is TGTGCCAGCAGCGCAGCCCTCGGGAGTACAGATACGCAGTATTTT. Translated, it gives CASSAALGSTDTQYF. The genes are TRBV9 and TRBJ2-3; D possibly corresponds to TRBD2 (6 bases). This CDR3 is built from 15 residues. Trimming removed 3 bases from V and 3 bases from J, with 14 bases in between. Germline V gene data show CDR1 as SGDLS and CDR2 as YYNGEE.